The next 23 T cell receptor beta chains were all read from a single sample in a study of shared clonotypes between healthy human individuals. The data were produced by immunoSEQ multiplex PCR, yet TCRdb's version contains in-frame clones alone and is incomplete. There are 2.3 million or so clones in the sample; approximately 95% occur only once, and under 0.45% lies in the top ten. The sequencing input was naive CD4+ T cells from PBMCs. Specified subset: CD45RA+ positively selected. All receptors derive from a man aged 18 to 30 in good health. Some clones in this sample may be carry-over from other donors' samples.

Comments on this clone: This sample also contains other DNA sequences that code for the same CDR3. The chain employs TRBV5-1 and TRBJ2-5; TRBD1 is a possible D gene (5 bases). The V and J ends lost 0 bases and 5 bases respectively, with 11 bases between them. CDR1 and CDR2 (germline): SGHRS, YFSETQ. This CDR3 is built from 14 residues. In DNA form, the CDR3 reads TGCGCCAGCAGCTTGGGGCAGGGCGGTGAGACCCAGTACTTC. This sequence encodes CASSLGQGGETQYF. Full variable domain (missing parts from reference TRBV5-1 and TRBJ2-5): KAGVTQTPRYLIKTRGQQVTLSCSPISGHRSVSWYQQTPGQGLQFLFEYFSETQRNKGNFPGRFSGRQFSNSRSEMNVSTLELGDSALYLCASSLGQGGETQYFGPGTRLLVL.

The rearrangement uses TRBV6-5 and TRBJ2-7; 12 nucleotides agree with TRBD2. From germline, CDR1 is MNHEY and CDR2 SVGAGI. Trimming at V came to 6 bases and at J to 4 bases, leaving 7 bases not matched to a gene. This CDR3 region has 15 residues. CDR3 amino acids: CASSRLAGGQYEQYF. For the CDR3, the DNA is TGTGCCAGCAGCCGCCTAGCGGGAGGGCAGTACGAGCAGTACTTC.

The chain combines TRBV28 with TRBJ1-2; D remains unclear. The CDR3 spans 12 residues. CDR1 and CDR2 from the germline V gene are MDHEN and SYDVKM. The germline V and J ends were trimmed by 11 bases and 4 bases, with 14 bases remaining between them. The CDR3 spells CALAPLGYGYTF. CDR3 sequence (DNA): TGTGCCCTGGCCCCTCTGGGCTATGGCTACACCTTC.

The chain joins TRBV6-5 to TRBJ2-1; 16 bases are shared with TRBD2. This CDR3 region has 16 residues. Trimming removed 4 bases from V and 12 bases from J; junction bases left unmatched: 9. Germline CDR1 reads MNHEY; CDR2 reads SVGAGI. The CDR3 loop is CASSSGTSGRAEGQFF. DNA for the CDR3: TGTGCCAGCAGTTCCGGGACTAGCGGGAGGGCCGAAGGGCAGTTCTTC.

The chain couples TRBV6-1 to TRBJ2-1; 9 nucleotides align to TRBD1. CDR3 size: 17 residues. The V segment lost 1 base and the J segment 5 bases; nucleotides outside the gene matches: 9. Germline values: CDR1 MNHNS, CDR2 SASEGT. The CDR3 here is CASSEVRDRVGHNEQFF. CDR3 nucleotide sequence: TGTGCCAGCAGTGAAGTTCGGGACAGGGTAGGTCACAATGAGCAGTTCTTC.

The chain recombines TRBV29-1 with TRBJ2-3, with a possible D match to TRBD1 (5 bases). Trimming pared 4 bases from V and 6 bases from J, leaving 14 bases between. Germline CDR1 SQVTM, CDR2 ANQGSEA. The CDR3 has 13 amino acids. Written as DNA, the CDR3 is TGCAGCGTTGCTAGACAGCTGCAGGATACGCAGTATTTT. Translating it yields CSVARQLQDTQYF.

The chain is built from TRBV19 and TRBJ1-1, with D hard to call. V lost 1 base and J lost 7, with 10 bases in between. This CDR3 contains 13 residues. The germline CDR1 and CDR2 sequences are LNHDA and SQIVND (reference sequence). The CDR3 DNA is TGTGCCAGTAGTATAGGAGGGCTGGGTGAAGCTTTCTTT. It specifies CASSIGGLGEAFF.

This chain links TRBV5-1 with TRBJ2-3; possibly TRBD1 for D (5 bases). Looked up from germline, CDR1 is SGHRS and CDR2 is YFSETQ. V dropped 5 bases and J dropped 1 base, with 17 bases sitting between them. CDR3 length: 16 residues. This CDR3 is CASSLRTGGRTDTQYF. The DNA for the CDR3 is TGCGCCAGCAGTTTGAGAACAGGTGGACGCACAGATACGCAGTATTTT.

The genes are TRBV28 and TRBJ2-6; D might be TRBD1 (5 bases). Trimming left V 4 bases short and J 7 bases short, with 11 bases between. The CDR3 sequence is 14 residues long. Germline CDR1 and CDR2: MDHEN and SYDVKM. The CDR3 DNA follows: TGTGCCAGCAGTTCCAGGGTAAGAGCCAACGTCCTGACTTTC. Protein sequence: CASSSRVRANVLTF.

The genes are TRBV9 and TRBJ1-2; 9 bases are shared with TRBD1. V was pared by 3 bases and J by 4 bases, with 4 bases of the junction left unmatched. CDR1 and CDR2 (germline): SGDLS, YYNGEE. The CDR3 extends over 14 amino acids. In nucleotides, the CDR3 is TGTGCCAGCAGCGAGGGGGACAGGGCCTATGGCTACACCTTC. Its translation is CASSEGDRAYGYTF. Full variable domain (missing parts from reference TRBV9 and TRBJ1-2): DSGVTQTPKHLITATGQRVTLRCSPRSGDLSVYWYQQSLDQGLQFLIQYYNGEERAKGNILERFSAQQFPDLHSELNLSSLELGDSALYFCASSEGDRAYGYTFGSGTRLTVV.

The rearrangement links TRBV28 to TRBJ1-5; D is possibly TRBD1 (5 bases). The CDR3 totals 10 residues. Looked up from germline, CDR1 is MDHEN and CDR2 is SYDVKM. Trimming took off 9 bases at V and 8 bases at J, with 8 bases between the two ends. The DNA of the CDR3 is TGTGCCAGTGGGGGAGAGCCCCAGCATTTT. This encodes CASGGEPQHF.

The V call is TRBV7-3, the J call TRBJ2-1; the match to TRBD1 covers 10 bases. In germline, CDR1 is SGHTA, CDR2 FQGTGA. V shed 5 bases and J 7 bases; nucleotides not matched to a gene: 8. The CDR3 extends over 15 amino acids. The CDR3 sequence is CASSPRDRGWNEQFF. CDR3 DNA sequence: TGTGCCAGCAGCCCAAGGGACAGGGGATGGAATGAGCAGTTCTTC. Together with reference TRBV7-3 and TRBJ2-1, the CDR3 gives the full variable domain: GAGVSQTPSNKVTEKGKYVELRCDPISGHTALYWYRQSLGQGPEFLIYFQGTGAADDSGLPNDRFFAVRPEGSVSTLKIQRTERGDSAVYLCASSPRDRGWNEQFFGPGTRLTVL.

This chain joins TRBV28 and TRBJ1-2, with 10 positions matching TRBD1. CDR1 is MDHEN, CDR2 SYDVKM, per germline. The CDR3 is 14 residues long. Unmatched junction bases numbered 5, after V lost 6 bases and J lost 4 bases. CDR3 DNA: TGTGCCAGCAGCATAGGGGACAGGGGCTATGGCTACACCTTC. It yields the protein CASSIGDRGYGYTF.

V gene TRBV28 combines with J gene TRBJ2-5, with 7 bases aligning to TRBD2. The CDR3 is 13 amino acids. V shed 5 bases, J shed 1 base, and the junction held 1 base outside the gene matches. The germline CDR1 and CDR2 sequences are MDHEN and SYDVKM. CDR3 coding DNA: TGTGCCAGCAGTACGGGGGGCCAAGAGACCCAGTACTTC. Residues: CASSTGGQETQYF.

This clone was observed a few times. The chain is built from TRBV11-3 and TRBJ2-7; D is unresolved. Germline CDR1 reads SGHNT; CDR2 reads YENEEA. The CDR3 has 13 amino acids. Trimming stripped 5 bases from V and 3 bases from J, with 11 bases between. CDR3 DNA sequence: TGTGCCAGCAGCCACAACCCGAACTACGAGCAGTACTTC. This sequence encodes CASSHNPNYEQYF.

The V gene is TRBV18, the J gene TRBJ2-3; 12 bases agree with TRBD2. CDR1 KGHSH and CDR2 LQKENI come from the germline V gene. J was trimmed by 4 bases and V by 0 bases; bases with no gene match: 5. CDR3 length: 17 residues. CDR3 protein: CASSPPDGLAGSDTQYF. CDR3 bases: TGTGCCAGCTCACCACCGGACGGACTAGCGGGATCAGATACGCAGTATTTT.

This chain connects TRBV7-2 to TRBJ2-2; the D gene is possibly TRBD1 (5 bases). The length of the CDR3 is 17 residues. Germline CDR1 is SGHTA and CDR2 is FQGNSA. V lost 5 bases and J 3 bases, leaving 19 bases between the germline ends. CDR3 in DNA: TGTGCCAGCAGCATGGGGCCTGTGGACGCCTACACCGGGGAGCTGTTTTTT. Protein: CASSMGPVDAYTGELFF.

CDR3 nucleotide sequence: TGTGCCAGCAGCTTACGGACAGGGACCTACAATGAGCAGTTCTTC. Amino acid sequence: CASSLRTGTYNEQFF. The chain joins TRBV5-4 to TRBJ2-1; 8 positions match TRBD1. This CDR3 is 15 amino acids long. CDR1 and CDR2 from the germline V gene are SGHNT and YYREEE (reference sequence). Trimming took 2 bases from V and 2 from J; bases not matched to a gene: 3.

V usage is TRBV9 and J usage is TRBJ2-1; 9 bases fit TRBD2. This CDR3 has 14 residues. Germline CDR1 reads SGDLS; CDR2 reads YYNGEE. V shed 0 bases, J shed 8 bases, and the junction held 3 bases outside the gene matches. The CDR3 is CASSVVGTSHEQFF. In DNA form, the CDR3 reads TGTGCCAGCAGCGTAGTAGGGACTAGCCATGAGCAGTTCTTC.

The rearrangement links TRBV30 to TRBJ1-4; D gene uncertain. Germline CDR1 and CDR2: GTSNPN and SVGIG (reference sequence). Trimming took off 5 bases at V and 7 bases at J, with 20 bases between the two ends. The CDR3 spans 15 residues. The CDR3 coding sequence is TGTGCCTGGGGTAAGCCCGAGACTTTGCGTGAAAAACTGTTTTTT. This encodes CAWGKPETLREKLFF.

The chain uses TRBV28 and TRBJ1-5, with D uncertain. The CDR3 is made up of 15 amino acids. Germline lookup yields CDR1 MDHEN and CDR2 SYDVKM. Trimming took off 2 bases at V and 7 bases at J, with 15 bases between the two ends. DNA of the CDR3: TGTGCCAGCAGTTTAGTGTTAGGCGGTAGGCAGCCCCAGCATTTT. Protein: CASSLVLGGRQPQHF. Full variable domain (rest looked up from reference TRBV28 and TRBJ1-5): DVKVTQSSRYLVKRTGEKVFLECVQDMDHENMFWYRQDPGLGLRLIYFSYDVKMKEKGDIPEGYSVSREKKERFSLILESASTNQTSMYLCASSLVLGGRQPQHFGDGTRLSIL.

There are a few counts of this clone. Other nucleotide sequences in the sample specify the same CDR3. The CDR3 reads CASSLVRETQYF. The CDR3 DNA sequence: TGTGCCAGCAGCTTAGTCCGAGAGACCCAGTACTTC. The genes are TRBV7-2 and TRBJ2-5; D gene ambiguous. The CDR3 has 12 residues. The germline CDR1 and CDR2 sequences are SGHTA and FQGNSA. Trimming pared 1 base from V and 4 bases from J, leaving 4 bases between.

As for this clone: The sample contains more than one DNA sequence encoding this CDR3. This chain links TRBV28 with TRBJ2-3, with D perhaps matching TRBD2 (6 bases). Trimming cost V 6 bases and J 3 bases, with 10 bases left between them. The CDR3 contains 13 residues. Germline-derived CDR1 and CDR2 are MDHEN and SYDVKM. The CDR3 reads CASRAGGTDTQYF. In DNA form, the CDR3 reads TGTGCCAGCAGGGCTGGGGGGACAGATACGCAGTATTTT.